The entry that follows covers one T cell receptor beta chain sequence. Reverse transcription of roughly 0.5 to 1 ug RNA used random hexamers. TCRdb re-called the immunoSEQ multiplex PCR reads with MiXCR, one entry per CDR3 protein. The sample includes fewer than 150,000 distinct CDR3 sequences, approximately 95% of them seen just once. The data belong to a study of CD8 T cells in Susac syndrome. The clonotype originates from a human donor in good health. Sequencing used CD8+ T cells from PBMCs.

In DNA form, the CDR3 reads TGTGCCAGCAGCTTAGTCGTAAATCCTAGCACAGATACGCAGTATTTT. Encoded protein: CASSLVVNPSTDTQYF. The rearrangement joins TRBV11-2 to TRBJ2-3; D remains unclear. Germline V gives CDR1 SGHAT, CDR2 FQNNGV. V shed 1 base and J shed 0 bases, with 11 bases lying between them. CDR3 size: 16 residues.